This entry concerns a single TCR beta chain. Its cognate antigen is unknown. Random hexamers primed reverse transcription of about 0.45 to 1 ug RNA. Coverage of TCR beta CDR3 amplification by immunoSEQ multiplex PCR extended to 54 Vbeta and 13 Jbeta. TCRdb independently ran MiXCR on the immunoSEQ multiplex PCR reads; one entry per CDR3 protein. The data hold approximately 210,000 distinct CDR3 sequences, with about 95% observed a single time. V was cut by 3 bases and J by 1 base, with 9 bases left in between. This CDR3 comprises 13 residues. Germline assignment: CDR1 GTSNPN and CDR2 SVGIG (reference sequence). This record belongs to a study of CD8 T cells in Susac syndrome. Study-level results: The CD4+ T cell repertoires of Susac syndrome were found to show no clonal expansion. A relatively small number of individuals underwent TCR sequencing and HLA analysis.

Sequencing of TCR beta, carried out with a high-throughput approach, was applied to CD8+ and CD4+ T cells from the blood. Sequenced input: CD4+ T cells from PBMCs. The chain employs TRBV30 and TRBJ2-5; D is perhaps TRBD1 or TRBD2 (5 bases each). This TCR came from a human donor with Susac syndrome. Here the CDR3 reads CAWRPGTQETQYF. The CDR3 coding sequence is TGTGCCTGGAGACCCGGGACCCAAGAGACCCAGTACTTC.